A selection of T cell receptor beta chains follows, all from one sample in a study of OX40 agonist ivuxolimab in advanced cancers. TCRdb's copy holds only in-frame clones and misses some; the assay was immunoSEQ multiplex PCR. The sample carries under 85,000 clones, approximately 87% recorded once. Here the sequenced sample was CD4+ or CD8+ T cells sorted from blood, taken in a trial of the OX40 agonist ivuxolimab. Every receptor here comes from an adult with an advanced solid tumor such as melanoma, head and neck, liver or kidney cancer. CDR3s include the opening cysteine and the closing phenylalanine or tryptophan. Fields, in order: CDR3 protein, CDR3 DNA, J gene, V gene, D gene, clone size. The D gene is left open where the match is weak. The size field is filled for only some rows; it gives once, few, many or a size class.

CDR3aa: CASSIRGQGGYEQYF
CDR3nt: TGTGCCAGTAGTATTCGGGGACAGGGCGGCTACGAGCAGTACTTC
j_gene: TRBJ2-7
v_gene: TRBV19
d_gene: TRBD1
abundance: .

CDR3aa: CASSQVGDRGYGYTF
CDR3nt: TGCGCCAGCAGCCAAGTAGGGGACAGGGGATATGGCTACACCTTC
j_gene: TRBJ1-2
v_gene: TRBV4-3
d_gene: TRBD1
abundance: .

CDR3aa: CASSLDREDTQYF
CDR3nt: TGTGCCAGCAGCTTAGACCGGGAGGATACGCAGTATTTT
j_gene: TRBJ2-3
v_gene: TRBV11-2
d_gene: .
abundance: .

CDR3aa: CASSDGSEQYF
CDR3nt: TGTGCCAGCAGCGATGGGAGCGAGCAGTACTTC
j_gene: TRBJ2-7
v_gene: TRBV7-3
d_gene: .
abundance: .

CDR3aa: CSVVRPQEGDTQYF
CDR3nt: TGCAGCGTTGTTAGGCCCCAAGAGGGAGATACGCAGTATTTT
j_gene: TRBJ2-3
v_gene: TRBV29-1
d_gene: .
abundance: .

CDR3aa: CASIGDSYNSPLHF
CDR3nt: TGTGCCAGCATCGGGGACTCCTATAATTCACCCCTCCACTTT
j_gene: TRBJ1-6
v_gene: TRBV2
d_gene: .
abundance: .

CDR3aa: CASSKEGARGYTF
CDR3nt: TGTGCCAGCAGCAAAGAGGGGGCGCGGGGCTACACCTTC
j_gene: TRBJ1-2
v_gene: TRBV11-2
d_gene: TRBD1
abundance: .

CDR3aa: CAATYSSYEQYF
CDR3nt: TGTGCGGCCACATATTCCTCCTACGAGCAGTACTTC
j_gene: TRBJ2-7
v_gene: TRBV2
d_gene: .
abundance: once

CDR3aa: CASSLSDYEQYF
CDR3nt: TGTGCCAGCAGCTTATCGGACTACGAGCAGTACTTC
j_gene: TRBJ2-7
v_gene: TRBV7-9
d_gene: .
abundance: .

CDR3aa: CASSLSGADTQYF
CDR3nt: TGTGCCAGCAGCCTTAGTGGGGCAGATACGCAGTATTTT
j_gene: TRBJ2-3
v_gene: TRBV7-9
d_gene: .
abundance: .

CDR3aa: CATSRDKNQPQHF
CDR3nt: TGTGCCACCAGCAGAGATAAGAATCAGCCCCAGCATTTT
j_gene: TRBJ1-5
v_gene: TRBV15
d_gene: .
abundance: .

CDR3aa: CASSIDRPREYGYTF
CDR3nt: TGTGCCAGTAGTATAGATCGGCCCAGGGAATATGGCTACACCTTC
j_gene: TRBJ1-2
v_gene: TRBV19
d_gene: .
abundance: .